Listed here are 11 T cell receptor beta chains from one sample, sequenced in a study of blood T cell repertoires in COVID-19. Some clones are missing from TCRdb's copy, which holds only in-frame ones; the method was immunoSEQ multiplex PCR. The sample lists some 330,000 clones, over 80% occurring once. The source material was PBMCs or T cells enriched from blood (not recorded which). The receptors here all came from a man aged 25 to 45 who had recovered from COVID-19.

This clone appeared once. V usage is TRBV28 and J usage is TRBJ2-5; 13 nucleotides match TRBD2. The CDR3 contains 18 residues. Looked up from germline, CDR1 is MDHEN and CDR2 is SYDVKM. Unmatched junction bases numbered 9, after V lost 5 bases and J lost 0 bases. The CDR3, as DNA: TGTGCCAGCAGTCTAAGGACTAGCGGGGGATCGCACCAAGAGACCCAGTACTTC. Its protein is CASSLRTSGGSHQETQYF.

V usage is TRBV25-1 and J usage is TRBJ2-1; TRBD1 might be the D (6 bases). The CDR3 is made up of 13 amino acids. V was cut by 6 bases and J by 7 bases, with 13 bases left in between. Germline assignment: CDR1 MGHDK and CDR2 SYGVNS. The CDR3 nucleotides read TGTGCCAGCAGCACCACAGGGTTAAATGAGCAGTTCTTC. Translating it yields CASSTTGLNEQFF.

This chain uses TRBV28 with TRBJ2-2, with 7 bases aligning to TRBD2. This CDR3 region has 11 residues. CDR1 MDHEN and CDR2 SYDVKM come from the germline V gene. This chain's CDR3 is CAAGDTGELFF. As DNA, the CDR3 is TGTGCGGCGGGGGACACCGGGGAGCTGTTTTTT.

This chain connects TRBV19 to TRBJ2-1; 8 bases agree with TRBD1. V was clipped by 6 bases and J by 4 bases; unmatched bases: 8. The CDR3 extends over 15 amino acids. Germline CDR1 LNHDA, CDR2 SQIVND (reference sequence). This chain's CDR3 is CASSLAGGKYNEQFF. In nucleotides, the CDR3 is TGTGCCAGTAGCTTGGCAGGGGGCAAGTACAATGAGCAGTTCTTC.

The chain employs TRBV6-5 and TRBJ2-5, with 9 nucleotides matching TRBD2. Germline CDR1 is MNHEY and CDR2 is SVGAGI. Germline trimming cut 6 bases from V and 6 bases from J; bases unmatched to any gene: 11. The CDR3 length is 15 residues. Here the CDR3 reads CASRPGTSYSKTQYF. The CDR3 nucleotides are TGTGCCAGCAGACCCGGGACTAGCTATTCTAAGACCCAGTACTTC.

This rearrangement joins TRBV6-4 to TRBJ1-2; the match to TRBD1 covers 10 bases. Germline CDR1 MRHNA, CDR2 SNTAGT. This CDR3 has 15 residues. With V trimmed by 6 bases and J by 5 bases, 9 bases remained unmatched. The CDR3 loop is CASSQTGTGDYGYTF. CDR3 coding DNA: TGTGCCAGCAGCCAAACCGGGACAGGGGATTATGGCTACACCTTC.

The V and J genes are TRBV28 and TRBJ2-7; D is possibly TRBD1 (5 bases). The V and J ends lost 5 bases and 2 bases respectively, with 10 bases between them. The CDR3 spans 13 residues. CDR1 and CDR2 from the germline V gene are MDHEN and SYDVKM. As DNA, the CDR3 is TGTGCCAGCAGTACCAGGGTTCCCTACGAGCAGTACTTC. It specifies CASSTRVPYEQYF.

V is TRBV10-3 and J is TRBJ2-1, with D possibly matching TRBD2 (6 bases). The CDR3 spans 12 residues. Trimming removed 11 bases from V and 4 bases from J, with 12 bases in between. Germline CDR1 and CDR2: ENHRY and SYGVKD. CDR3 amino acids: CAPVGGYNEQFF. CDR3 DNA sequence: TGTGCCCCGGTCGGAGGGTACAATGAGCAGTTCTTC.

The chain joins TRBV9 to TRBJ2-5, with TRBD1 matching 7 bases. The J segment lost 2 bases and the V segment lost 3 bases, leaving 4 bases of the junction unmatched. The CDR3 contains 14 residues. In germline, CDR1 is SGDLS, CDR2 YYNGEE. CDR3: CASSGPQGQETQYF. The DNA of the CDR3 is TGTGCCAGCAGCGGACCACAGGGGCAAGAGACCCAGTACTTC. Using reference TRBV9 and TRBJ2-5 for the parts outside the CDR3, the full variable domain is DSGVTQTPKHLITATGQRVTLRCSPRSGDLSVYWYQQSLDQGLQFLIQYYNGEERAKGNILERFSAQQFPDLHSELNLSSLELGDSALYFCASSGPQGQETQYFGPGTRLLVL.

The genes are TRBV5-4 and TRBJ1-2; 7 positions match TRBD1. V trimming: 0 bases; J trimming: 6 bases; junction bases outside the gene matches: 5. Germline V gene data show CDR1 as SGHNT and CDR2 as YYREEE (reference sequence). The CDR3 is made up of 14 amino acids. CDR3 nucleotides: TGTGCCAGCAGCTTGGTTGACAGGGTGGATGGCTACACCTTC. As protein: CASSLVDRVDGYTF.

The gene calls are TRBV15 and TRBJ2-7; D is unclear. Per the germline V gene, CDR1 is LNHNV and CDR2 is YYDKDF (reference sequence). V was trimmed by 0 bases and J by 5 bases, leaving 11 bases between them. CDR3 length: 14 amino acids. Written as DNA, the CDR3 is TGTGCCACCAGCAGAGATATTGGGCAAGACGAGCAGTACTTC. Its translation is CATSRDIGQDEQYF.